The sample holds a few counts of the clone carrying this T cell receptor beta chain. What it binds is not known. This entry comes from a study of blood T cells in healthy people across ages. Study in general: The template switching approach captured approximately one barcoded beta molecule for every two T cells.

Looked up from germline, CDR1 is SQVTM and CDR2 is ANQGSEA. Trimming took 4 bases from V and 3 from J, leaving 12 bases between them. This CDR3 is 13 amino acids long. Study conclusions and caveats: TCR beta diversity was tightly associated with the proportion of naive T cells.

Combining a sample-barcoded 5' primer with a J-beta primer mix, a second PCR ran for roughly 7 to 12 cycles. Each CDR3 protein gets one entry after TCRdb re-called the 5' RACE reads with MiXCR. The data hold around 1,500,000 distinct CDR3 sequences, with roughly 30% observed a single time. The rearrangement links TRBV29-1 to TRBJ2-5; D not certain. Sequencing input: blood. The clonotype was recovered from a woman aged 30 to 39 in good health. The CDR3: CSVGPDLEETQYF. The CDR3 nucleotides read TGCAGCGTTGGGCCCGACTTGGAAGAGACCCAGTACTTC.